The rows below give T cell receptor beta chains drawn from one sample of a study of regulatory T cells in long-lasting Graves disease. TCRdb re-called the multiplex PCR reads with MiXCR, one entry per CDR3 protein. The table records 450,000 to 500,000 distinct CDR3 sequences, 15% to 20% of them present only once. In addition, the sample was reused for a study of T cells in Graves' hyperthyroidism and ophthalmopathy.

The input for sequencing was peripheral blood mononuclear cells (PBMCs), taken at new diagnosis, from a patient treated with antithyroid drugs. The receptor source for this set is a man aged 35-49 years with Graves disease. CDR3s include the opening cysteine and the closing phenylalanine or tryptophan. The D gene is left open where the match is weak. Size values are once, few and many counts, or a class for expanded clones, and some rows have none.

D	V	J	size	DNA	CDR3
NA	TRBV9	TRBJ2-7	NA	TGTGCCAGCAGCAACCTTATGGGTGGGGGCGAGCAGTACTTC	CASSNLMGGGEQYF
NA	TRBV29-1	TRBJ2-7	many	TGCAGCGTTGGGCTCTTAGGCGAGCAGTACTTC	CSVGLLGEQYF
TRBD1	TRBV7-2	TRBJ2-7	few	TGTGCCAGCAGCCAGGGGGCTGTTAACGAGCAGTACTTC	CASSQGAVNEQYF
TRBD2	TRBV15	TRBJ2-3	many	TGTGCCACCAGCAGAGAAGTAGCGGGAAGTACAGATACGCAGTATTTT	CATSREVAGSTDTQYF
TRBD2	TRBV6-5	TRBJ2-5	few	TGTGCCAGCAGTTCCCCTAGCGGGAGGGCTGGGCAAGAGACCCAGTACTTC	CASSSPSGRAGQETQYF
TRBD2	TRBV20-1	TRBJ2-5	NA	TGCAGTGCTAGAGATTCGCGGGAGAGCTGGCAGACCCAGTACTTC	CSARDSRESWQTQYF
NA	TRBV6-1	TRBJ1-3	many	TGTGCCAGCACTCCTAATTGGGGCGGAGTCTCTGGAAACACCATATATTTT	CASTPNWGGVSGNTIYF
TRBD1	TRBV11-2	TRBJ2-3	NA	TGTGCCAGCAGCCCCCGACAGGGACCAGATACGCAGTATTTT	CASSPRQGPDTQYF
NA	TRBV27	TRBJ2-1	many	TGTGCCAGCAGTTTTGATTGGGAGAATGAGCAGTTCTTC	CASSFDWENEQFF
NA	TRBV7-9	TRBJ2-3	many	TGTGCCAGCAGCCACCAGGCAGATACGCAGTATTTT	CASSHQADTQYF
NA	TRBV3-1	TRBJ1-5	many	TGTGCCAGCAGCCATACTTCGGTTGGGCAGCCCCAGCATTTT	CASSHTSVGQPQHF
NA	TRBV6-2/TRBV6-3	TRBJ2-3	few	TGTGCCACCTCAAGGGGTGGGGATGGCACAGATGCGCAGTATTTT	CATSRGGDGTDAQYF
NA	TRBV30	TRBJ1-5	many	TGTGCCTGGAGTATGGGGGGCCCCAATCAGCCCCAGCATTTT	CAWSMGGPNQPQHF
TRBD2	TRBV20-1	TRBJ2-7	few	TGCAGTGCTATGACGACTAGCGGGACCTACGAGCAGTACTTC	CSAMTTSGTYEQYF
TRBD1	TRBV5-1	TRBJ2-7	NA	TGCGTCAGCAGCACTAGGGACAGTGGCTACGAGCAGTACTTC	CVSSTRDSGYEQYF
TRBD2	TRBV15	TRBJ2-3	many	TGTGCCACCAGCAGAGATCTAGCGGGAGTCGCAGATACGCAGTATTTT	CATSRDLAGVADTQYF
NA	TRBV5-1	TRBJ2-5	many	TGCGCCAGCAGCTTGACAGGGAGGAGAGAGACCCAGTACTTC	CASSLTGRRETQYF
NA	TRBV28	TRBJ1-6	many	TGTGCCAGCAGCTTATACCTAAGGAATTCACCCCTCCACTTT	CASSLYLRNSPLHF
NA	TRBV20-1	TRBJ2-7	many	TGCAGTGCTAGCCCCCGGTTGACCTACGAGCAGTACTTC	CSASPRLTYEQYF
NA	TRBV5-1	TRBJ2-5	NA	TGCGCCAGCAGCGCCGGGGATCAAGAGACCCAGTACTTC	CASSAGDQETQYF
TRBD2	TRBV20-1	TRBJ2-7	few	TGCAGTGCTAGCTTCGCGGGAGGGATTACCTCCTACGAGCAGTACTTC	CSASFAGGITSYEQYF
NA	TRBV2	TRBJ2-2	many	TGTGCCAGCAGAGCGAACAGGGAATCAGGGTCCGGGGAGCTGTTTTTT	CASRANRESGSGELFF
TRBD2	TRBV9	TRBJ2-1	few	TGTGCCAGCAGCGTAGGAGCGGGAGGCACAAGTGAGCAGTTCTTC	CASSVGAGGTSEQFF
NA	TRBV6-2/TRBV6-3	TRBJ2-6	NA	TGTGCCGTCCTCCCCGTCCACTCTGGGGCCAACGTCCTGACTTTC	CAVLPVHSGANVLTF
TRBD1	TRBV5-1	TRBJ2-7	NA	TGCGCCAGCAGCTTGGTCATAGGGACAGGTACCTACGAGCAGTACTTC	CASSLVIGTGTYEQYF
TRBD1	TRBV7-8	TRBJ2-2	many	TGTGCCAGCAGCACCCGGACAGGGGGTACCGGGGAGCTGTTTTTT	CASSTRTGGTGELFF
NA	TRBV6-5	TRBJ2-7	many	TGTGCCAGCAGTTCCCTAGGATATTCGGCCGAGCAGTACTTC	CASSSLGYSAEQYF
NA	TRBV29-1	TRBJ2-5	many	TGCAGCGTTTCCCGGGACCACCAAGGAACCCAGTACTTC	CSVSRDHQGTQYF
TRBD2	TRBV6-4	TRBJ2-2	few	TGTGCCAGCAGCCGGGAGGAGTACGGGGAGCTGTTTTTT	CASSREEYGELFF
TRBD2	TRBV7-3	TRBJ2-5	many	TGTGCCAGCAGCTTGCTAGCGGGAGCGCCCCAAGAGACCCAGTACTTC	CASSLLAGAPQETQYF